This T cell receptor (beta chain) was profiled in a study of beta chain features in type 1 diabetes. Stem cell-like memory, regulatory, central memory and naive CD4+ cells were sorted via CD45RO/CCR7/CD25/CD127/CD95/CD27. Worth noting for this clone: The antigen remains unidentified.

The V and J ends lost 2 bases and 0 bases respectively, with 5 bases between them. Germline lookup yields CDR1 MDHEN and CDR2 SYDVKM. The CDR3 has 15 amino acids. The study, taken as a whole, reports: Type 1 diabetes patients had TCRB CDR3s that were shorter (moderately but significantly so) in all four CD4+ subsets.

The authors reverse transcribed all of the isolated RNA, so sequencing captured expressed TCRB transcripts. Clones were read by immunoSEQ multiplex PCR, and TCRdb kept only the in-frame ones, dropping some. The data hold approximately 58,000 clones, with about 64% observed a single time. Material for sequencing was stem cell memory CD4+ T cells from blood. The chain recombines TRBV28 with TRBJ2-6; D is unresolved. The clonotype comes from a woman in her 30s with type 1 diabetes. CDR3 amino acids: CASSLAGSGANVLTF. The CDR3, as DNA: TGTGCCAGCAGTTTAGCCGGCTCTGGGGCCAACGTCCTGACTTTC.